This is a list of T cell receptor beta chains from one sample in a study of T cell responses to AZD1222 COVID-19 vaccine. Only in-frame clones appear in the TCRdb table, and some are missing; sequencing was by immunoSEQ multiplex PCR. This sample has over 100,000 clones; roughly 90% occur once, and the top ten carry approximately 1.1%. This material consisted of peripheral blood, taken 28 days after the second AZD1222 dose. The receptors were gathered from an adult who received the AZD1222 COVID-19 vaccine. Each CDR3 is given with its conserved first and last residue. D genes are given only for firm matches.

CDR3: CASLVSRGQPQHF
DNA: TGTGCCAGTCTGGTCAGTCGGGGTCAGCCCCAGCATTTT
J: TRBJ1-5
V: TRBV6-5
D: .

CDR3: CASSPGLLNTEAFF
DNA: TGCGCCAGCAGCCCGGGACTCCTGAACACTGAAGCTTTCTTT
J: TRBJ1-1
V: TRBV5-1
D: .

CDR3: CASSLVTGGQETQYF
DNA: TGTGCCAGCAGCTTAGTAACGGGGGGACAAGAGACCCAGTACTTC
J: TRBJ2-5
V: TRBV13
D: TRBD2

CDR3: CASSSKSHSYEQYF
DNA: TGTGCCAGCAGCTCTAAGTCCCATTCCTACGAGCAGTACTTC
J: TRBJ2-7
V: TRBV7-9
D: .

CDR3: CASNAGGLAAYEQYF
DNA: TGTGCCAGCAACGCAGGAGGACTAGCGGCTTACGAGCAGTACTTC
J: TRBJ2-7
V: TRBV9
D: TRBD2

CDR3: CASSGTGVLYGYTF
DNA: TGTGCCAGCAGTGGGACGGGGGTCCTCTATGGCTACACCTTC
J: TRBJ1-2
V: TRBV27
D: .

CDR3: CASSLGGQDNEQFF
DNA: TGTGCCAGCAGCTTGGGGGGCCAGGACAATGAGCAGTTCTTC
J: TRBJ2-1
V: TRBV13
D: .

CDR3: CASSSQGGSGYTF
DNA: TGTGCCAGCAGCTCCCAAGGAGGGTCTGGCTACACCTTC
J: TRBJ1-2
V: TRBV9
D: .

CDR3: CASSLGWGQNIQYF
DNA: TGCGCCAGCAGCTTGGGGTGGGGCCAAAACATTCAGTACTTC
J: TRBJ2-4
V: TRBV5-1
D: .

CDR3: CASSLTQVSYEQYF
DNA: TGTGCCAGCTCACTGACACAGGTCTCCTACGAGCAGTACTTC
J: TRBJ2-7
V: TRBV18
D: .